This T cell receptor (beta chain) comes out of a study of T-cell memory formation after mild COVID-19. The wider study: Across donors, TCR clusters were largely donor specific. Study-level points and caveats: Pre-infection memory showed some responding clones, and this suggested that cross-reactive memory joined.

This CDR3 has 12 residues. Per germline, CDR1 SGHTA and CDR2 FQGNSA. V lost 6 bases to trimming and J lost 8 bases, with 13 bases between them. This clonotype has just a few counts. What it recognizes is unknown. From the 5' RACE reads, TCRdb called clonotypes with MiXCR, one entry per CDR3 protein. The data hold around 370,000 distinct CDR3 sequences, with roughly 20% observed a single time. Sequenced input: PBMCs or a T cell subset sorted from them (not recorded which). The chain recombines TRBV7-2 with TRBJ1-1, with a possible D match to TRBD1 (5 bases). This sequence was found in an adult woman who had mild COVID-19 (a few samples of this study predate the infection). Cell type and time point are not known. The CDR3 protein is CASSRQLREAFF. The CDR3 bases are TGTGCCAGCAGTCGACAGCTCCGGGAAGCTTTCTTT.